Below, one TCR beta chain is given with its context. Its specificity is not known. The data stem from a study of beta chain features in type 1 diabetes. Study results and limitations: Amplification by PCR could prefer shorter templates, with the same effect in patients and controls.

The germline V gene encodes CDR1 KGHSH and CDR2 LQKENI. The CDR3 covers 14 residues. V shed 7 bases, J shed 2 bases, and the junction held 5 bases outside the gene matches. The authors reverse transcribed all of the isolated RNA, so sequencing captured expressed TCRB transcripts. Naive, central memory and regulatory T cell samples produced a mean of about 4 million reads. TCRdb's copy holds only in-frame clones and misses some; the assay was immunoSEQ multiplex PCR. The table has 450,000 to 550,000 clones, 25% to 35% seen once. Sequenced sample: naive CD4+ T cells from blood. The chain combines TRBV18 with TRBJ2-7, with 10 nucleotides matching TRBD1. The source of this sequence is a man between 18 and 35 years old in good health. The CDR3 loop is CASWIGTGAYEQYF. In DNA form, the CDR3 reads TGTGCCAGCTGGATCGGGACAGGGGCCTACGAGCAGTACTTC.